This paragraph reports one TCR beta chain. What it binds is not known. The sample is drawn from a study of cytomegalovirus exposure and HLA in healthy donors. Study at large: Clustering assigned about 76% of the approximately 430 genotyped donors to the Caucasian-associated ancestry cluster.

Trimming removed 0 bases from V and 0 bases from J, with 15 bases in between. Germline V CDR1 and CDR2: SGHTA, FQGNSA. This CDR3 comprises 17 residues. The PCR ran on 60 Vbeta and 13 Jbeta primers. Method: immunoSEQ multiplex PCR; TCRdb's copy keeps in-frame clones and lacks some. The sample has over 130,000 clones; 82% are singletons. Study conclusions and caveats: Cytomegalovirus-associated TCR beta chains were listed, numbering some 180. In terms of immune exposure information, only CMV serostatus was available. Highly shared sequence variants in one cluster were likely a sequencing artifact.

This rearrangement joins TRBV7-2 to TRBJ2-7; D perhaps matches TRBD2 (7 bases). The receptor's source is a male donor in good health and CMV-seronegative. The specimen sequenced was PBMCs. The CDR3 DNA sequence: TGTGCCAGCAGCTTAGCGCCGGGGGGAGGGGGCTCCTACGAGCAGTACTTC. It specifies CASSLAPGGGGSYEQYF. The variable domain in full, completed from reference TRBV7-2 and TRBJ2-7, reads GAGVSQSPSNKVTEKGKDVELRCDPISGHTALYWYRQSLGQGLEFLIYFQGNSAPDKSGLPSDRFSAERTGGSVSTLTIQRTQQEDSAVYLCASSLAPGGGGSYEQYFGPGTRLTVT.